This T cell receptor (beta chain) came from a study of T-cell memory formation after mild COVID-19 (dated by TCRdb to the early 2020s). As for the study more broadly: TCR sequence clusters from the two donors were found to be largely donor specific. T-cell clones expanding and contracting after mild COVID-19 in two donors were tracked by longitudinal TCRalpha and TCRbeta repertoire sequencing. Two young, previously healthy adult volunteers, one female and one male, were included in the cohort. General conclusions and limits of the study: The study included only a couple of mild cases, and larger cohorts that include severe cases with pre-infection samples were judged to be necessary. The detection of some responding clones in pre-infection memory suggests that pre-existing cross-reactive memory T cells joined the SARS-CoV-2 response. Clones that contracted from day 15 to 85 showed balanced CD4/CD8 phenotypes, whereas a second wave of clones that expanded from day 15 to 37 leaned towards CD4+. Contracting CD4+ clones appeared mostly in the CM and EM memory subsets, whereas CD8+ clones were enriched in EMRA. SARS-CoV-2 specificity was not confirmed for the second-wave clones peaking on day 37.

Inclusive of the bounding cysteine and phenylalanine, the CDR3 is 13 residues long. The only DNA kept is the CDR3, 39 bases in frame from the first base. For this chain, trimming is 2 bases at the V end and 7 bases at the J end, and the number of junction bases without a gene match is 3. TCRdb records Illumina NovaSeq 6000 as the sequencer. TCRalpha and TCRbeta cDNA libraries were constructed by 5'RACE with constant-segment primers, with sample barcodes and unique molecular identifiers being introduced. Trizol reagent was used to extract RNA from every sample. Libraries were amplified in two PCR steps, with a second sample barcode and Illumina TruSeq adapters added in the second step. Sequencing of libraries was performed on an Illumina NovaSeq with 2 x 150 bp paired-end reads. Turning to the authors' computational methods: With migec v1.2.7, reads were demultiplexed and then collapsed into UMI-guided consensus sequences. Using mixcr v2.1.11, UMI consensuses were aligned to TRA and TRB V and J templates and then assembled into clonotypes. A clonotype was counted as expanded or contracted only if both edgeR and NoisET called the change significant, with noise models trained on biological replicates. For edgeR calls, the cutoffs were a false discovery rate-adjusted p below 0.01 and a log2 fold-change threshold of 1. As an exploratory analysis of dynamics, max-normalized trajectories of the 1000 most abundant clonotypes were examined with PCA combined with hierarchical clustering. Each responding clone was given a CD4 or CD8 phenotype based on the CD4+ and CD8+ repertoires, which had been sequenced separately. Using fastp at Q25 and MiXCR, TCRdb reprocessed the public reads and kept productive beta chains. Under each unique CDR3 protein, matching rows form one entry showing the most common genes and DNA. These V and J calls are TCRdb output, not the study's own analysis. This sample holds approximately 13,000 distinct CDR3 sequences; around 15% were observed only once. The ten largest clones take up roughly three fifths of the sample.

PBMCs were isolated by Ficoll-Paque density gradient centrifugation. There are many counts of this clonotype. Its antigen specificity is not known. Base quality data are lacking; no much larger clone is found one base away. The chain is assembled from TRBV12-3 or TRBV12-4 and TRBJ1-2; 8 of the junction bases match TRBD1. This sequence originates from a man younger than 35 who had mild COVID-19 (a few samples of this study predate the infection). The sample titles of this study are shuffled in the database, so cell type and time point are left out; the donor was told from shared clones. Sequencing was done on a sample of PBMCs or a T cell subset sorted from them (not recorded which). The CDR3: CASSLQGAVGYTF. The nucleotides read TGTGCCAGCAGTTTACAGGGGGCGGTTGGCTACACCTTC.